Following are 17 T cell receptor beta chains from one sample sequenced in a study of molecular identifiers for immune sequencing clone quantification. MiXCR was run by TCRdb on the PCR reads, yielding one entry per CDR3 protein. The table includes about 23,000 distinct CDR3 sequences, 17% detected once. What was sequenced was naive CD8+ T cells from blood, with Jurkat cell RNA spiked in. Subset given: FACS-sorted CD8+CD4-CCR7+CD45RA+ naive T cells. Receptors originate from a human donor in good health. Some libraries in this study had Jurkat cell RNA spiked in.

DNA of the CDR3: TGTGCCAGCAGCCCAGTGTCGGAGACCCAGTACTTC. Translation gives CASSPVSETQYF. The chain links TRBV12-3 or TRBV12-4 to TRBJ2-5, with D unresolved. The CDR3 totals 12 residues. Trimming took 6 bases from V and 5 from J, leaving 10 bases between them.

Ten or more counts support this clonotype. V is TRBV7-8 and J is TRBJ2-5; 7 nucleotides line up with TRBD2. CDR1 is SGHVS and CDR2 is FQNEAQ in the germline V gene. The J segment lost 1 base and the V segment lost 5 bases, leaving 7 bases of the junction unmatched. The CDR3 length is 15 residues. The CDR3 DNA follows: TGTGCCAGCAGCCCCTGGGAGGGCGCCCAAGAGACCCAGTACTTC. Its translation: CASSPWEGAQETQYF.

Here the CDR3 DNA reads TGTGCCAGCAGCTTTGGGATCGGGTCTGGTTACGAGCAGTACTTC. Protein: CASSFGIGSGYEQYF. This chain uses TRBV7-2 with TRBJ2-7; D unclear. Trimming left V 3 bases short and J 4 bases short, with 16 bases between. Germline V gives CDR1 SGHTA, CDR2 FQGNSA. The CDR3 runs to 15 residues. Together with reference TRBV7-2 and TRBJ2-7, the CDR3 gives the full variable domain: GAGVSQSPSNKVTEKGKDVELRCDPISGHTALYWYRQSLGQGLEFLIYFQGNSAPDKSGLPSDRFSAERTGGSVSTLTIQRTQQEDSAVYLCASSFGIGSGYEQYFGPGTRLTVT.

This clonotype is categorized as medium-sized. The genes are TRBV5-1 and TRBJ2-3, with D perhaps TRBD1 (6 bases). V was trimmed by 1 base and J by 2 bases, leaving 11 bases between them. The CDR3 sequence is 15 residues long. CDR1 is SGHRS and CDR2 is YFSETQ in the germline V gene. CDR3 residues: CASSLRDTNTDTQYF. CDR3 DNA sequence: TGCGCCAGCAGCTTGCGGGACACAAACACAGATACGCAGTATTTT.

This clonotype was counted many times. CDR3 in amino acids: CASSPRQGISPNEKLFF. CDR3 nucleotides: TGTGCCAGCAGCCCCCGACAGGGGATTAGTCCTAATGAAAAACTGTTTTTT. The chain uses TRBV3-1 and TRBJ1-4, with 8 bases matching TRBD1. Germline-derived CDR1 and CDR2 are LGHDT and YNNKEL (reference sequence). There are 17 residues in the CDR3. V lost 4 bases to trimming and J lost 3 bases; unmatched junction nucleotides: 10.

This clonotype was counted many times. This chain connects TRBV5-1 to TRBJ2-7; D is ambiguous. Germline values: CDR1 SGHRS, CDR2 YFSETQ. With 3 bases removed from V and 6 bases from J, the gap between germline ends came to 16 bases. The CDR3 contains 14 residues. The CDR3 DNA sequence: TGCGCCAGCAGCTCGTCCGGGCCATTGGGCGAGCAGTACTTC. Translated: CASSSSGPLGEQYF. Full variable domain (rest looked up from reference TRBV5-1 and TRBJ2-7): KAGVTQTPRYLIKTRGQQVTLSCSPISGHRSVSWYQQTPGQGLQFLFEYFSETQRNKGNFPGRFSGRQFSNSRSEMNVSTLELGDSALYLCASSSSGPLGEQYFGPGTRLTVT.

This clonotype was counted at least ten times. One end of the junction fails to match germline, which may point to a read error. The chain combines TRBV19 with TRBJ2-1, with 11 bases lining up with TRBD2. The CDR3 loop spans 15 amino acids. Germline V CDR1 and CDR2: LNHDA, SQIVND (reference sequence). The CDR3 DNA reads as TGTGCCAGTAGTATAACTAGCGGGGGTCGGAATGGGCAGTTCTTC. Protein sequence: CASSITSGGRNGQFF.

To note about this clonotype: This may come from a read error, since a much larger clone is one base off. This chain joins TRBV12-3 or TRBV12-4 and TRBJ2-3, with a weak D call TRBD2 (5 bases). This CDR3 region has 12 residues. Between the trimmed V and J ends, which lost 8 bases and 7 bases, there was a span of 13 bases. The chain's CDR3 is CASGGLAYTQYF. The CDR3 nucleotides are TGTGCCAGCGGCGGACTGGCCTATACGCAGTATTTT.

This clonotype occurred many times. The CDR3 spells CASAPTNTGELFF. In nucleotides, the CDR3 is TGTGCTAGTGCCCCGACCAACACCGGGGAGCTGTTTTTT. The rearrangement uses TRBV12-5 and TRBJ2-2; unclear D gene. The CDR3 spans 13 residues. Germline CDR1 LGHNT, CDR2 FRNRAP. V lost 7 bases and J 2 bases, leaving 8 bases between the germline ends.

A word on this clonotype: One end of the junction does not line up with germline, which may come from a read error. The gene calls are TRBV11-2 and TRBJ2-7; D is unresolved. This CDR3 has 13 residues. The germline V gene encodes CDR1 SGHAT and CDR2 FQNNGV. The CDR3 spells CASSGTAAYKQYF. DNA for the CDR3: TGTGCCAGCAGCGGAACAGCAGCCTACAAGCAGTACTTC. Supplemented by reference TRBV11-2 and TRBJ2-7, the full variable domain reads EAGVAQSPRYKIIEKRQSVAFWCNPISGHATLYWYQQILGQGPKLLIQFQNNGVVDDSQLPKDRFSAERLKGVDSTLKIQPAKLEDSAVYLCASSGTAAYKQYFGPGTRLTVT.

This clonotype has at least ten counts. This chain uses TRBV6-2 or TRBV6-3 with TRBJ2-3; a weak D match, TRBD2 (5 bases). V was pared by 6 bases and J by 2 bases, with 18 bases between. Germline CDR1 and CDR2: MNHEY and SVGEGT. The CDR3 loop spans 16 amino acids. The CDR3 DNA sequence: TGTGCCAGCAGAATAGGGCCAGGTAGCGTCACAGATACGCAGTATTTT. Residues: CASRIGPGSVTDTQYF.

This clonotype was seen many times. V and J are TRBV10-3 and TRBJ2-7; 15 nucleotides agree with TRBD2. V shed 4 bases, J shed 0 bases, and the junction held 7 bases outside the gene matches. This CDR3 has 18 amino acids. The germline gives CDR1 ENHRY, CDR2 SYGVKD. The CDR3 nucleotides read TGTGCCATCAGTGGGGGACTAGCGGGGGGCCCGAGCTCCTACGAGCAGTACTTC. Amino acids: CAISGGLAGGPSSYEQYF.

This clonotype has at least ten counts. The CDR3 DNA is TGTGCCAGCAGCAACGGACTAGCGGGCCAAGAGACCCAGTACTTC. This translates into CASSNGLAGQETQYF. V and J are TRBV13 and TRBJ2-5; 11 nucleotides agree with TRBD2. Trimming removed 5 bases from V and 1 base from J; junction bases left unmatched: 3. The length of the CDR3 is 15 residues. CDR1 and CDR2 (germline): PRHDT, FYEKMQ (reference sequence).

Only a few counts were recorded for this clonotype. The genes are TRBV12-2 and TRBJ1-5; the DNA was not used to check the table's D call, TRBD1. TRBV12-2 is an annotated pseudogene. This CDR3 has 15 residues. CDR3 amino acids: CASRIRARSNQPQHF. Written as DNA, the CDR3 is TGTGCAAGTCGCATCCGGGCTCGTAGCAATCAGCCCCAGCATTTT.

This clonotype was detected ten times or more. This chain connects TRBV6-2 or TRBV6-3 to TRBJ2-7; a weak D match, TRBD2 (6 bases). V lost 2 bases to trimming and J lost 6 bases, with 14 bases between them. The CDR3 is 14 amino acids. Germline V gene data show CDR1 as MNHEY and CDR2 as SVGEGT. The CDR3 spells CASSYAWEESEQYF. CDR3 DNA: TGTGCCAGCAGTTACGCTTGGGAGGAATCCGAGCAGTACTTC.

This clonotype has a count of ten or more. This chain joins TRBV4-1 and TRBJ1-6; 7 nucleotides align to TRBD1. The CDR3 sequence is 15 residues long. The junction had 8 bases not matched to a gene; V was cut back by 5 bases and J by 7 bases. Germline-derived CDR1 and CDR2 are MGHRA and YSYEKL. Here the CDR3 DNA reads TGCGCCAGCAGCTCAAGGCAGGGGGTGAATTCACCCCTCCACTTT. Translated, it gives CASSSRQGVNSPLHF.

This clonotype showed up many times. The chain couples TRBV2 to TRBJ2-7; either TRBD1 or TRBD2 may fit D (5 bases each). V lost 6 bases, J lost 0 bases, and 12 bases lay in between. CDR3 size: 14 residues. The germline V gene has CDR1 SNHLY and CDR2 FYNNEI. The CDR3 region is CASRIGGTSYEQYF. CDR3 DNA: TGTGCCAGCAGGATAGGTGGGACCTCCTACGAGCAGTACTTC.